The 11 T cell receptor beta chains below all came from one sample that was sequenced in a study of blood T cells in healthy people across ages. The second PCR ran about 6 to 11 cycles with a sample-barcoded 5' primer and J-beta primers. TCRdb passed the 5' RACE reads through MiXCR, listing each CDR3 protein once. Here the sample spans about 800,000 distinct CDR3 sequences, around a quarter being singletons. This sample also belongs to another study, concerning T cells of mothers and their children.

The sample taken for sequencing was blood. These receptors were obtained from a boy between 10 and 17 years old in good health.

The gene calls are TRBV20-1 and TRBJ2-3; TRBD1 matches at 7 bases. The CDR3 has 16 amino acids. CDR1 and CDR2 from the germline V gene are DFQATT and SNEGSKA (reference sequence). Trimming cost V 0 bases and J 3 bases; bases outside gene matches: 9. CDR3 in amino acids: CSARDPGTARTDTQYF. In nucleotides, the CDR3 is TGCAGTGCTAGAGATCCCGGGACAGCGAGGACAGATACGCAGTATTTT.

The chain couples TRBV11-1 to TRBJ2-2, with 7 bases identical to TRBD1. The J segment lost 5 bases and the V segment lost 8 bases, leaving 5 bases of the junction unmatched. Germline-derived CDR1 and CDR2 are SGHAT and FQDESV (reference sequence). There are 13 residues in the CDR3. The CDR3: CASLRGRTGELFF. The CDR3 DNA sequence: TGTGCCAGCTTAAGGGGGCGGACCGGGGAGCTGTTTTTT.

The chain recombines TRBV6-2 or TRBV6-3 with TRBJ1-1; no clear D. V lost 6 bases to trimming and J lost 7 bases, with 15 bases between them. The CDR3 contains 13 residues. Germline CDR1 MNHEY, CDR2 SVGEGT. CDR3 coding DNA: TGTGCCAGCAGCCTAAACGGGCCGTTTGAAGCTTTCTTT. This codes for CASSLNGPFEAFF.

This clonotype came up a few times. The genes are TRBV29-1 and TRBJ1-1; tentatively, D is TRBD1 (6 bases). Trimming took off 5 bases at V and 8 bases at J, with 18 bases between the two ends. The CDR3 sequence is 13 residues long. CDR1 and CDR2 from the germline V gene are SQVTM and ANQGSEA. DNA of the CDR3: TGCAGCGTTCATACCGGTACAGGGAGGGAAGCTTTCTTT. Its translation: CSVHTGTGREAFF.

Many counts were recorded for this clonotype. CDR3 loop: CASSLGPGARSYGYTF. CDR3 coding DNA: TGTGCCAGCAGCTTAGGGCCGGGGGCCAGGAGCTATGGCTACACCTTC. V and J are TRBV11-2 and TRBJ1-2, with D tentatively TRBD1 (6 bases). This CDR3 is 16 amino acids long. Germline assignment: CDR1 SGHAT and CDR2 FQNNGV. The ends were cut back, 1 base at V and 4 bases at J, with 16 bases in the middle.

A few counts support this clonotype. The V call is TRBV2, the J call TRBJ2-5, with 9 bases fitting TRBD1. The germline gives CDR1 SNHLY, CDR2 FYNNEI. CDR3 length: 14 residues. With 6 bases clipped from V and 2 bases from J, the junction kept 4 bases outside the gene matches. The CDR3 coding sequence is TGTGCCAGCAGCGGACAGGGGACACAAGAGACCCAGTACTTC. Encoded protein: CASSGQGTQETQYF.

This clonotype has just a few counts. V gene TRBV9 combines with J gene TRBJ2-1; D is possibly TRBD1 (6 bases). The CDR3 has 13 amino acids. Germline V lookup: CDR1 SGDLS, CDR2 YYNGEE. V was pared by 3 bases and J by 4 bases, with 8 bases between. The CDR3 loop reads CASSADRYNEQFF. CDR3 sequence (DNA): TGTGCCAGCAGCGCGGACAGATACAATGAGCAGTTCTTC.

This clonotype was seen more than once but under ten times. The genes are TRBV5-1 and TRBJ1-1, with D unresolved. Germline V CDR1 and CDR2: SGHRS, YFSETQ. The CDR3 sequence is 13 residues long. Trimming removed 0 bases from V and 6 bases from J, with 9 bases in between. This CDR3 reads CASSLERFAEAFF. The CDR3 DNA reads as TGCGCCAGCAGCTTGGAGAGGTTTGCTGAAGCTTTCTTT.

The chain joins TRBV29-1 to TRBJ2-7; possible D gene TRBD1, 5 bases. The germline V gene has CDR1 SQVTM and CDR2 ANQGSEA. V was cut by 5 bases and J by 1 base, with 15 bases left in between. The CDR3 runs to 14 residues. CDR3 sequence (DNA): TGCAGCGTTTTACCAGGGTTAGGGTCCTACGAGCAGTACTTC. This gives the protein CSVLPGLGSYEQYF.

The rearrangement joins TRBV5-1 to TRBJ1-1; maybe TRBD1 (5 bases). Per the germline V gene, CDR1 is SGHRS and CDR2 is YFSETQ. CDR3 length equals 13 residues. V lost 4 bases, J lost 4 bases, and 11 bases lay in between. As DNA, the CDR3 is TGCGCCAGCAGCACTCGGGACGGCACTGAAGCTTTCTTT. As protein: CASSTRDGTEAFF.

This clonotype was detected only a few times. The junction departs from the called germline gene at one end, perhaps through a read error. The V gene is TRBV7-7, the J gene TRBJ2-1; 10 nucleotides line up with TRBD1. The length of the CDR3 is 12 residues. The germline gives CDR1 SSHAT, CDR2 FNYEAQ (reference sequence). For the CDR3, the DNA is TGTGCTAGCAGCCACCGACAGGGGGCTAAGTTCTTC. Translation: CASSHRQGAKFF. Complete variable domain (other parts from reference TRBV7-7 and TRBJ2-1): GAGVSQSPRYKVTKRGQDVTLRCDPISSHATLYWYQQALGQGPEFLTYFNYEAQPDKSGLPSDRFSAERPEGSISTLTIQRTEQRDSAMYRCASSHRQGAKFFGPGTRLTVL.